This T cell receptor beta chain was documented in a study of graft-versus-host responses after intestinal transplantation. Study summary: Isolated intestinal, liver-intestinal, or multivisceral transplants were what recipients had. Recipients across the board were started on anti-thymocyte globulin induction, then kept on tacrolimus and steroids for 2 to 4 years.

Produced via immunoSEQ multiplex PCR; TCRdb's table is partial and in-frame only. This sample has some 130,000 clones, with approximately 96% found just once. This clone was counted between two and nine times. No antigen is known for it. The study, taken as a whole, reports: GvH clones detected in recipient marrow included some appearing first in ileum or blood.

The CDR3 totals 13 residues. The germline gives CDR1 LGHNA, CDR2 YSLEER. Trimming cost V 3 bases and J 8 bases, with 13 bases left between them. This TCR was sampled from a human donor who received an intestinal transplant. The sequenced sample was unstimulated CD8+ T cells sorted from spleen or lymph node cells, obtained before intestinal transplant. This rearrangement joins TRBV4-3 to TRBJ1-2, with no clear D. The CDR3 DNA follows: TGCGCCAGCAGCCAGGGGTACCCTAGCGGCTACACCTTC. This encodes CASSQGYPSGYTF.